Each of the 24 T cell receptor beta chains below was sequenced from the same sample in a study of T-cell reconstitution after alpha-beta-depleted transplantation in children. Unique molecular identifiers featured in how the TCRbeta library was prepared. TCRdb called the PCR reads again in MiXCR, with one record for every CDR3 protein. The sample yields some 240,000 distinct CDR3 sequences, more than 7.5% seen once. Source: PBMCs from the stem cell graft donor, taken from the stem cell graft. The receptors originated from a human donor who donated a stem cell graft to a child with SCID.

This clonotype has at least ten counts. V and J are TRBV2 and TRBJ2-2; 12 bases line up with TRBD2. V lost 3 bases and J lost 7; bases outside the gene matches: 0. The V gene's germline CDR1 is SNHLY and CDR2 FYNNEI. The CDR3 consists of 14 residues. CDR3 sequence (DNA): TGTGCCAGCAGTGAGGGACTAGCGGGCGGGGAGCTGTTTTTT. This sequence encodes CASSEGLAGGELFF.

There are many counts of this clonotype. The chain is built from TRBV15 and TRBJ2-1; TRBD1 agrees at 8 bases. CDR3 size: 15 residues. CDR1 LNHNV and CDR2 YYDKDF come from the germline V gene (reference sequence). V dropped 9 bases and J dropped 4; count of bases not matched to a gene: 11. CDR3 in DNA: TGTGCCACGCAGGTTGACAGGGGTATATACAATGAGCAGTTCTTC. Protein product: CATQVDRGIYNEQFF.

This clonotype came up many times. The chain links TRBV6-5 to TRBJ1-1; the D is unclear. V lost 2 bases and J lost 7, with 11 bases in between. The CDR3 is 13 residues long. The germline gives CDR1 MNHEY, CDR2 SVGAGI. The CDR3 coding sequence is TGTGCCAGCAGTTACCGGGGAAGTGTTGAAGCTTTCTTT. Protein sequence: CASSYRGSVEAFF.

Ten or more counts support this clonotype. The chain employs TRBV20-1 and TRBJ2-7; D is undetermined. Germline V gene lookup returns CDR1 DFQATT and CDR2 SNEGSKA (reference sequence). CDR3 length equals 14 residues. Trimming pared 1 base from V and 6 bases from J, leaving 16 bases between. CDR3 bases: TGCAGTGCTAGAGCCCTGGTGTCGGTGGGCGAGCAGTACTTC. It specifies CSARALVSVGEQYF.

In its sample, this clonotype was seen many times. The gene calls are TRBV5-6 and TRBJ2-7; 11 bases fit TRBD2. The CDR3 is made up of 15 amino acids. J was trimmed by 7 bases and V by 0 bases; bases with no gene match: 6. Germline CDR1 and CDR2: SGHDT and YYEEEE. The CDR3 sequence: CASSLVSGGAGEQYF. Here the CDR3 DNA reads TGTGCCAGCAGCTTGGTTAGCGGGGGGGCCGGGGAGCAGTACTTC.

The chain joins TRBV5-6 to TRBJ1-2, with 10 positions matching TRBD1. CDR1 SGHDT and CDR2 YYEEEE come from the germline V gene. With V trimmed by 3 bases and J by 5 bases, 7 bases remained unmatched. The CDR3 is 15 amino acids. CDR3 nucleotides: TGTGCCAGCAGCTCCTCCGGGACAGGGGAATATGGCTACACCTTC. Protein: CASSSSGTGEYGYTF.

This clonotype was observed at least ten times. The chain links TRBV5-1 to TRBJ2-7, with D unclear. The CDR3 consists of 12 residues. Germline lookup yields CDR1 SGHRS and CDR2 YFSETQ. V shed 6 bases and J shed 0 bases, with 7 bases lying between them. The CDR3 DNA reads TGCGCCAGCACCGACAACTCCTACGAGCAGTACTTC. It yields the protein CASTDNSYEQYF.

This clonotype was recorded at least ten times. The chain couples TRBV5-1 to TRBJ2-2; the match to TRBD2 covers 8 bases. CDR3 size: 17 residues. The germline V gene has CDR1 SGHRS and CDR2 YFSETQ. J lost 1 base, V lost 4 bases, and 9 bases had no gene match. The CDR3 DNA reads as TGCGCCAGCAGCCTAAGGCAGCTAGCGGGGAACACCGGGGAGCTGTTTTTT. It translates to CASSLRQLAGNTGELFF.

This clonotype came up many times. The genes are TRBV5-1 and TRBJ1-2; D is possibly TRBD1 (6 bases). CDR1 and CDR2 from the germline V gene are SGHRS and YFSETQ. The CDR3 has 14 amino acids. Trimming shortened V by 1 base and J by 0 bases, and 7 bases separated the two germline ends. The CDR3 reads CASSLSGANYGYTF. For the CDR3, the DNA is TGCGCCAGCAGCTTGTCAGGGGCTAACTATGGCTACACCTTC.

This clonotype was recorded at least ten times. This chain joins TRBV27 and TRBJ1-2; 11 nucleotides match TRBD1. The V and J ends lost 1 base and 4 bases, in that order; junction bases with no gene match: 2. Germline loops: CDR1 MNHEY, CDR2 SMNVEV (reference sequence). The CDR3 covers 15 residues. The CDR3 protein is CASSLLGTGGYGYTF. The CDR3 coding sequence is TGTGCCAGCAGTTTATTAGGGACAGGGGGCTATGGCTACACCTTC.

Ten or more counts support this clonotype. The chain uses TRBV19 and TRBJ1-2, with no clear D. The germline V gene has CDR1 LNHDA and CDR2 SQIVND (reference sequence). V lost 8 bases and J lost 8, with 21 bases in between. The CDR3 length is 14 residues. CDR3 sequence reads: CASGSLISGPGYTF. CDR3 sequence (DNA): TGTGCCAGTGGGTCCCTCATAAGTGGTCCCGGCTACACCTTC.

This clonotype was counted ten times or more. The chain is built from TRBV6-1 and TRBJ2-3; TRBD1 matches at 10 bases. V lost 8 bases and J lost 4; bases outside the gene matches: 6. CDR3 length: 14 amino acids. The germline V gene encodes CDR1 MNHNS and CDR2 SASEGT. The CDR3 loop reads CASGPGQGADTQYF. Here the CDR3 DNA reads TGTGCCAGCGGACCTGGACAGGGGGCAGATACGCAGTATTTT.

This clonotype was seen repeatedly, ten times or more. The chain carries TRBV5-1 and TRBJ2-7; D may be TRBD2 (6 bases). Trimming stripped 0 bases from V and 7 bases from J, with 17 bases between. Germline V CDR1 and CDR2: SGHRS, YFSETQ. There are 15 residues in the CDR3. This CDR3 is CASSLVVAPAGEQYF. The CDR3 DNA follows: TGCGCCAGCAGCTTGGTAGTGGCCCCTGCGGGAGAGCAGTACTTC.

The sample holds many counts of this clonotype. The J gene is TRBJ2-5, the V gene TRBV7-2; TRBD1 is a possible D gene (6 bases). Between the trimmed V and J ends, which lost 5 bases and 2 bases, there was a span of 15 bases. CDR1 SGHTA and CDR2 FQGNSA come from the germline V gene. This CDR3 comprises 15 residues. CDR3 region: CASSLQGPFQETQYF. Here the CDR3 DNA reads TGTGCCAGCAGCCTACAGGGTCCCTTTCAAGAGACCCAGTACTTC.

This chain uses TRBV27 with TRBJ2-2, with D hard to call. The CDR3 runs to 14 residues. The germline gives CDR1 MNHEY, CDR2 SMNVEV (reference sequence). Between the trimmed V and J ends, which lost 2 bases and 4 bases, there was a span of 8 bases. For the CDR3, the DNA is TGTGCCAGCAGTTTAGGGTATGGCACCGGGGAGCTGTTTTTT. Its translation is CASSLGYGTGELFF.

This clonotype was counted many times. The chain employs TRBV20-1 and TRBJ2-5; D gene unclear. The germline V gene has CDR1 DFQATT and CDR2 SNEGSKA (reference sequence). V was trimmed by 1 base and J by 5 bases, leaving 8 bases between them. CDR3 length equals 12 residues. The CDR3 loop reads CSARVTAETQYF. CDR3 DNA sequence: TGCAGTGCTAGAGTGACCGCTGAGACCCAGTACTTC.

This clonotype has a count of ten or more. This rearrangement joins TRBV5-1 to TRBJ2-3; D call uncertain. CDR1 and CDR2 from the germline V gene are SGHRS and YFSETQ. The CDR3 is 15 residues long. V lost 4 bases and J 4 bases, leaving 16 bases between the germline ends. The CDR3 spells CASSIGLYRADTQYF. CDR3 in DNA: TGCGCCAGCAGCATAGGCCTCTACCGGGCAGATACGCAGTATTTT.

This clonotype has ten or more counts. In DNA form, the CDR3 reads TGTGCCAGCAGTGAAACACCCCGAGACTATGGCTACACCTTC. As protein: CASSETPRDYGYTF. The rearrangement links TRBV2 to TRBJ1-2; D call uncertain. The CDR3 runs to 14 residues. Trimming shortened V by 2 bases and J by 3 bases, and 10 bases separated the two germline ends. Per germline, CDR1 SNHLY and CDR2 FYNNEI.

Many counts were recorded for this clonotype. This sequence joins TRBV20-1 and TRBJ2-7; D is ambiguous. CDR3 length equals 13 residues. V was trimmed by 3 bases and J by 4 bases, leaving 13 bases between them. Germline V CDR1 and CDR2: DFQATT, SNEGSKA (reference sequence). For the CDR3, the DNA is TGCAGTGCTAGTGCAGGTGGGCTGTACGAGCAGTACTTC. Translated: CSASAGGLYEQYF.

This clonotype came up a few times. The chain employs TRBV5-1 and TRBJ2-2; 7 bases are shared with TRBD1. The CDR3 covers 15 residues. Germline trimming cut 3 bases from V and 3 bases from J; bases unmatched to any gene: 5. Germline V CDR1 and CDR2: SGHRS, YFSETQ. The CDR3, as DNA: TGCGCCAGCAGCTCTGGACAGGTTTACACCGGGGAGCTGTTTTTT. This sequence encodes CASSSGQVYTGELFF.

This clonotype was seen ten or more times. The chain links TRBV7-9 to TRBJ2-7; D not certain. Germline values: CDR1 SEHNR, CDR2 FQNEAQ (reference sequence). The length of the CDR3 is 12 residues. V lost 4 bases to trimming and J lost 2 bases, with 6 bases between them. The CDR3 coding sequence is TGTGCCAGCAGCTCCTGGACCTACGAGCAGTACTTC. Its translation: CASSSWTYEQYF.

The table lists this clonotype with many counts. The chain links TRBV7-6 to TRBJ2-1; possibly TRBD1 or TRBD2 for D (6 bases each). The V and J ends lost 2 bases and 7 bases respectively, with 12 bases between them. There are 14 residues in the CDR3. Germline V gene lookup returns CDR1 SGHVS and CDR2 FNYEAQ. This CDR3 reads CASSLFRGGNEQFF. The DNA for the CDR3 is TGTGCCAGCAGCTTATTTCGAGGGGGGAATGAGCAGTTCTTC.

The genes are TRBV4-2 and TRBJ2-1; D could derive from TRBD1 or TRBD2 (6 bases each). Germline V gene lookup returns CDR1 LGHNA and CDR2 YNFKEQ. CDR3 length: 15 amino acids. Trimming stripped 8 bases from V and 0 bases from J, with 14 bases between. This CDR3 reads CASGRGRSSYNEQFF. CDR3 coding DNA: TGTGCCAGCGGCCGGGGGCGCAGCTCCTACAATGAGCAGTTCTTC.

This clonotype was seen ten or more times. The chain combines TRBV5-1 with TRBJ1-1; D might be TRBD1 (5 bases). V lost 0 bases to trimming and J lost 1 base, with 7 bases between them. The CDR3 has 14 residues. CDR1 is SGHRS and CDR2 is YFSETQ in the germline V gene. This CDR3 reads CASSLEQGNTEAFF. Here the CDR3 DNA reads TGCGCCAGCAGCTTGGAGCAGGGGAACACTGAAGCTTTCTTT.